This T cell receptor (beta chain) emerged from a study of regulatory T cells in long-lasting Graves disease. Arm-PCR of CDR3 regions and iRepertoire HTBI primers were used to build TCR beta libraries. Each CDR3 protein is one row after TCRdb ran MiXCR on the multiplex PCR reads. This table has over 500,000 distinct CDR3 sequences, about 16% appearing once. J was trimmed by 4 bases and V by 3 bases; bases with no gene match: 5. This CDR3 spans 14 amino acids. CDR1 and CDR2 (germline): GTSNPN, SVGIG (reference sequence). This clonotype occurred many times. The time point was: newly diagnosed GD, antithyroid drugs for less than 3 months. The TCR library used RNA extracted from PBMCs. These data also formed part of another study, on T cells in Graves' hyperthyroidism and ophthalmopathy.

This clonotype originated in a man aged 18 to 29 with Graves disease. The source material was peripheral blood mononuclear cells (PBMCs), sampled at new diagnosis, from a patient treated with antithyroid drugs. This rearrangement joins TRBV30 to TRBJ1-1; TRBD1 aligns across 10 bases. The CDR3 is CAWSRTGGITEAFF. The CDR3 DNA reads as TGTGCCTGGAGCCGGACAGGGGGTATCACTGAAGCTTTCTTT.